This TCR beta chain was sequenced in a study of T-cell reconstitution after alpha-beta-depleted transplantation in children. The CDR3 contains 18 residues. The V gene end was trimmed by 1 base and the J gene end by 2 bases; junction bases not matched to a gene: 9. CDR1 is SGHDT and CDR2 is YYEEEE in the germline V gene. Preparation of the TCRbeta library was carried out with unique molecular identifiers. One entry per CDR3 protein, called by TCRdb with MiXCR from the PCR reads. The sample contains 200,000 to 300,000 distinct CDR3 sequences, more than 20% of which appear only once. The chain combines TRBV5-6 with TRBJ2-3, with TRBD2 matching 11 bases. This receptor was taken from a female patient aged 2-15 years who had a stem cell transplant for congenital amegakaryocytic thrombocytopenia, so the T cells may come from the graft donor. The material sequenced was PBMCs, mostly from graft donor cells, taken 360 days after TCRalphabeta/CD19-depleted stem cell transplant. The chain's CDR3 is CASSLFWRGLADTDTQYF. The CDR3 DNA follows: TGTGCCAGCAGCTTGTTTTGGCGGGGACTAGCGGACACAGATACGCAGTATTTT.